This TCR beta chain was obtained from a study of T cells after yellow fever vaccination. The CDR3 loop spans 13 amino acids. The germline CDR1 and CDR2 sequences are SGHTA and FQGNSA. Between the trimmed V and J ends, which lost 5 bases and 4 bases, there was a span of 9 bases. Via MiXCR, TCRdb re-called the 5' RACE reads, giving one row per CDR3 protein. Here the sample spans some 300,000 distinct CDR3 sequences, roughly 3.5% being singletons. Overall study results and limits: The secondary response peaked faster, at day 5 versus 15, but was weaker.

The table lists this clonotype with many counts. The antigen remains undetermined. The chain joins TRBV7-2 to TRBJ1-5; D unresolved. The sequencing here drew on PBMCs, taken on the day of the yellow fever booster vaccination. The sequence was collected from a man aged 18 to 30 who received the YFV17D yellow fever vaccine. The CDR3 DNA reads TGTGCCAGCAGCCAACGGGGAAATCAGCCCCAGCATTTT. Protein product: CASSQRGNQPQHF.